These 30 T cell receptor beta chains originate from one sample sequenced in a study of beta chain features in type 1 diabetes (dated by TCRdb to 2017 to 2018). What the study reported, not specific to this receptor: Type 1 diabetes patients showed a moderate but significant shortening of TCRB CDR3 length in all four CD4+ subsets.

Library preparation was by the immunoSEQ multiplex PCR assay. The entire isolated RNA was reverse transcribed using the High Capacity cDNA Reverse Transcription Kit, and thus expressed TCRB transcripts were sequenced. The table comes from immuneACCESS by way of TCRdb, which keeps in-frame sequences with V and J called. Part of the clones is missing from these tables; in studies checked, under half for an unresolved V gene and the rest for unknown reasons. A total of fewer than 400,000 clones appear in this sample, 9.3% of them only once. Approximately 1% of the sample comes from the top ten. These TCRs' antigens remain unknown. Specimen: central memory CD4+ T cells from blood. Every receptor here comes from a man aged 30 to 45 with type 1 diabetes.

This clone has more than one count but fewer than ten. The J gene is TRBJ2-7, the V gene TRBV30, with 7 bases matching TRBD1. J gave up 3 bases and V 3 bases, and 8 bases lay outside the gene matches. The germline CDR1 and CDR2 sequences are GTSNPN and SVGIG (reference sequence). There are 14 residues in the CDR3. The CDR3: CAWSDDRVYYEQYF. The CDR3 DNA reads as TGTGCCTGGAGCGACGACAGGGTCTACTACGAGCAGTACTTC.

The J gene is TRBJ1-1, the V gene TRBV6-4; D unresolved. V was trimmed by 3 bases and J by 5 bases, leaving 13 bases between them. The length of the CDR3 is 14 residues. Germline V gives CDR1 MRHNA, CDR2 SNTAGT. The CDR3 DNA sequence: TGTGCCAGCAGTGAACACGGGGATTGGACTGAAGCTTTCTTT. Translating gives CASSEHGDWTEAFF.

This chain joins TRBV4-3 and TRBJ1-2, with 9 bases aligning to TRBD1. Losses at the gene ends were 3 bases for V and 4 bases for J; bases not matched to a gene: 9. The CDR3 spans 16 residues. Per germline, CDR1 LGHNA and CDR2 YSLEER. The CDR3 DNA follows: TGCGCCAGCAGCCATGCTCCGGGACAGGGTTCCTATGGCTACACCTTC. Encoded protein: CASSHAPGQGSYGYTF.

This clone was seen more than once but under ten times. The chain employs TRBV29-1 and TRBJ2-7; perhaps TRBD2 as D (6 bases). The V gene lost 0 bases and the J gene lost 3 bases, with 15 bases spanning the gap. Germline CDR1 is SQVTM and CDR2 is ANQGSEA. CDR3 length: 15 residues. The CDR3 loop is CSVEDLWQGGYEQYF. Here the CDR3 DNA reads TGCAGCGTTGAAGATCTCTGGCAGGGAGGCTACGAGCAGTACTTC.

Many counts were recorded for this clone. The CDR3 DNA sequence: TGTGCCATCCACTTCATCAAGGAGGGAAACTCCTACAATGAGCAGTTCTTC. Its translation: CAIHFIKEGNSYNEQFF. The chain links TRBV9 to TRBJ2-1; a weak D match, TRBD2 (6 bases). This CDR3 is built from 17 residues. The germline V gene encodes CDR1 SGDLS and CDR2 YYNGEE. Trimming pared 9 bases from V and 0 bases from J, leaving 22 bases between.

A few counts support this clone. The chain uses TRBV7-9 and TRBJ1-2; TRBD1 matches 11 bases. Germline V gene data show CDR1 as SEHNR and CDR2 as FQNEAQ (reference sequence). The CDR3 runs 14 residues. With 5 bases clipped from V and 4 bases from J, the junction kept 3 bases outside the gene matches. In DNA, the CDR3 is TGTGCCAGCAGCCTGGACAGGGGGCTCTATGGCTACACCTTC. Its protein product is CASSLDRGLYGYTF. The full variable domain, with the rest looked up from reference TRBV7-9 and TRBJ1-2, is DTGVSQNPRHKITKRGQNVTFRCDPISEHNRLYWYRQTLGQGPEFLTYFQNEAQLEKSRLLSDRFSAERPKGSFSTLEIQRTEQGDSAMYLCASSLDRGLYGYTFGSGTRLTVV.

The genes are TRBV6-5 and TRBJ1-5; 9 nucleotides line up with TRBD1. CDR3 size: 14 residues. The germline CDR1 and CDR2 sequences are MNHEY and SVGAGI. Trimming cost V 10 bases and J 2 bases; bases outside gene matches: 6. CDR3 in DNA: TGTGCCACTGGGGGACAGGGAGGCAATCAGCCCCAGCATTTT. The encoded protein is CATGGQGGNQPQHF.

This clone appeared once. CDR3 region: CASSRKPAGEKLFF. As DNA, the CDR3 is TGTGCCAGCAGTCGAAAACCAGCAGGTGAAAAACTGTTTTTT. The rearrangement links TRBV6-5 to TRBJ1-4; D gene uncertain. This CDR3 is 14 amino acids long. V lost 5 bases, J lost 7 bases, and 14 bases lay in between. Germline V gene lookup returns CDR1 MNHEY and CDR2 SVGAGI.

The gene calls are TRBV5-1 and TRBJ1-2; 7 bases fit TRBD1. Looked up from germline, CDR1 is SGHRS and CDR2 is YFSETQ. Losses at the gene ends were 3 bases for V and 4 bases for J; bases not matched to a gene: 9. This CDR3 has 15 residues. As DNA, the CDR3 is TGCGCCAGCAGCTCCGGGACAGCAGATCCCTATGGCTACACCTTC. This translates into CASSSGTADPYGYTF.

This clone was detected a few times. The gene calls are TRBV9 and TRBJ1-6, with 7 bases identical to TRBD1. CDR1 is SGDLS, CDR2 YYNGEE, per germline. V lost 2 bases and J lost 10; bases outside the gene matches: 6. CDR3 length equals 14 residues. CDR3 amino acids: CASSVNRGGSPLHF. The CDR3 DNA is TGTGCCAGCAGCGTTAACAGGGGTGGGTCACCCCTCCACTTT.

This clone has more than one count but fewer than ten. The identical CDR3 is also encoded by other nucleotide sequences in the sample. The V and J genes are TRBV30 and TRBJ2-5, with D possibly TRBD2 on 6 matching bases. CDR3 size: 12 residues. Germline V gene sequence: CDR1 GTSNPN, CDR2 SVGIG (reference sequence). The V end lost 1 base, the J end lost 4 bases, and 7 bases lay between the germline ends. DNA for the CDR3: TGTGCCTGGAGTGAGGGAGGAGAGACCCAGTACTTC. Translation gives CAWSEGGETQYF.

CDR3 amino acids: CASSSGGLAKNIQYF. CDR3 nucleotides: TGTGCCAGCAGCTCGGGAGGGCTAGCCAAAAACATTCAGTACTTC. V gene TRBV5-8 combines with J gene TRBJ2-4; TRBD2 aligns across 8 bases. The CDR3 extends over 15 amino acids. Germline CDR1 reads SGHTS; CDR2 reads YDEGEE. The junction had 2 bases not matched to a gene; V was cut back by 3 bases and J by 0 bases.

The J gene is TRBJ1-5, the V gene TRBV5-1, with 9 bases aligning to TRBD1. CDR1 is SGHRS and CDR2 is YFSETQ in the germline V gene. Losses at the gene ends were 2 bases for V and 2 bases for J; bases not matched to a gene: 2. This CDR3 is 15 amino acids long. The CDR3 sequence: CASSLGDRGNQPQHF. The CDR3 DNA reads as TGCGCCAGCAGCTTAGGGGACAGGGGCAATCAGCCCCAGCATTTT. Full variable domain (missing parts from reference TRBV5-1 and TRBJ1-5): KAGVTQTPRYLIKTRGQQVTLSCSPISGHRSVSWYQQTPGQGLQFLFEYFSETQRNKGNFPGRFSGRQFSNSRSEMNVSTLELGDSALYLCASSLGDRGNQPQHFGDGTRLSIL.

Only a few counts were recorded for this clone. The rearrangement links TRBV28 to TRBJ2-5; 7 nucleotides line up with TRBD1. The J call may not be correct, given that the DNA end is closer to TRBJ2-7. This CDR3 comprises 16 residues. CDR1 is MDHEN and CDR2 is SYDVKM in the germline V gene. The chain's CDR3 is CASSSSGTVSPYEQYF. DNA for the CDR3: TGTGCCAGCAGTTCATCCGGGACAGTTTCCCCCTACGAGCAGTACTTC.

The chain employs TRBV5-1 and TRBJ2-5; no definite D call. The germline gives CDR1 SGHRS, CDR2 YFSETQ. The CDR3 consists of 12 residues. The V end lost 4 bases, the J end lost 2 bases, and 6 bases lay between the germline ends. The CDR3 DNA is TGCGCCAGCAGCCAATCTCAAGAGACCCAGTACTTC. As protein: CASSQSQETQYF. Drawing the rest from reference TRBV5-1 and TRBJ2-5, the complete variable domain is KAGVTQTPRYLIKTRGQQVTLSCSPISGHRSVSWYQQTPGQGLQFLFEYFSETQRNKGNFPGRFSGRQFSNSRSEMNVSTLELGDSALYLCASSQSQETQYFGPGTRLLVL.

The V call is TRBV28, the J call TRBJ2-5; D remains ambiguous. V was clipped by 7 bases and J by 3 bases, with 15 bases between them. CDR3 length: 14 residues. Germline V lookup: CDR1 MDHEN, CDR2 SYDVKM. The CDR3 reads CASTVRNREETQYF. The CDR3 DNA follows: TGTGCCAGCACTGTGAGGAATAGGGAAGAGACCCAGTACTTC. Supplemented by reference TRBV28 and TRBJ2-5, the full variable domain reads DVKVTQSSRYLVKRTGEKVFLECVQDMDHENMFWYRQDPGLGLRLIYFSYDVKMKEKGDIPEGYSVSREKKERFSLILESASTNQTSMYLCASTVRNREETQYFGPGTRLLVL.

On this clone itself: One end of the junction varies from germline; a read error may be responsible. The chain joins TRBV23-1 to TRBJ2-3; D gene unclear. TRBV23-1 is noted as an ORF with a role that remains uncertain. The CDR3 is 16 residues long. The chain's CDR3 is CASSRFFGASTDTQYF. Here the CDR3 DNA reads TGCGCCAGCAGTCGCTTTTTTGGAGCCAGCACTGATACGCAGTATTTT.

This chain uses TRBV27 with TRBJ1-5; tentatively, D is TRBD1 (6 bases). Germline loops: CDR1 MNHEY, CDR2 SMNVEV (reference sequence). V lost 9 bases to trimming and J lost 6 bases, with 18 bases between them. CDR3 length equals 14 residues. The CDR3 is CARLSTGFRQPQHF. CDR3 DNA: TGTGCCAGGCTCTCCACAGGGTTTCGTCAGCCCCAGCATTTT.

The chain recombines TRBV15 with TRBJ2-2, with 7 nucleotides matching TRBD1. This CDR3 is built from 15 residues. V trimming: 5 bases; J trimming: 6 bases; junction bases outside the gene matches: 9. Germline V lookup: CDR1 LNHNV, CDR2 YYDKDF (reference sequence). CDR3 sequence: CATSFMDRSAGELFF. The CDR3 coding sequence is TGTGCCACCAGCTTTATGGACAGGTCGGCCGGGGAGCTGTTTTTT. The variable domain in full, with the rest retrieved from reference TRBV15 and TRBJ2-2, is DAMVIQNPRYQVTQFGKPVTLSCSQTLNHNVMYWYQQKSSQAPKLLFHYYDKDFNNEADTPDNFQSRRPNTSFCFLDIRSPGLGDTAMYLCATSFMDRSAGELFFGEGSRLTVL.

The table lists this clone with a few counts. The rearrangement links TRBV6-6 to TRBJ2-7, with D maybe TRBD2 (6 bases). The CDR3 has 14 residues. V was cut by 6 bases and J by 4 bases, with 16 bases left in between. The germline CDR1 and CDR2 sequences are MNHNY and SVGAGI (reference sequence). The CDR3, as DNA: TGTGCCAGCAGCCCCACGTGGGGAGGATACGAGCAGTACTTC. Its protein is CASSPTWGGYEQYF.

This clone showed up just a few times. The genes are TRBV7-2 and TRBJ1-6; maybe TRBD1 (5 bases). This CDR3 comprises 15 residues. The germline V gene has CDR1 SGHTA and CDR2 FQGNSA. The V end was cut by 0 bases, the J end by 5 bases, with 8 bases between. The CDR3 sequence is CASSLAGGDNSPLHF. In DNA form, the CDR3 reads TGTGCCAGCAGCTTAGCGGGAGGGGATAATTCACCCCTCCACTTT.

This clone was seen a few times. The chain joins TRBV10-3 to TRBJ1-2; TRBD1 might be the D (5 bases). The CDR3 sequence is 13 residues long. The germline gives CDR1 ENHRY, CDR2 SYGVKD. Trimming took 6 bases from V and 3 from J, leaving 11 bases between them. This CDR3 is CAIRKGGDYGYTF. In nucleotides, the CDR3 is TGTGCCATCAGGAAGGGAGGGGACTATGGCTACACCTTC.

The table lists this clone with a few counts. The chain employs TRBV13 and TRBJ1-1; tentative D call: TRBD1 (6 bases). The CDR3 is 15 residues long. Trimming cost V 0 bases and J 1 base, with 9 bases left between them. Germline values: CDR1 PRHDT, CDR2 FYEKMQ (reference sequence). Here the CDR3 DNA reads TGTGCCAGCAGCTTAGGTCGGGGGCAGAACACTGAAGCTTTCTTT. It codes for CASSLGRGQNTEAFF.

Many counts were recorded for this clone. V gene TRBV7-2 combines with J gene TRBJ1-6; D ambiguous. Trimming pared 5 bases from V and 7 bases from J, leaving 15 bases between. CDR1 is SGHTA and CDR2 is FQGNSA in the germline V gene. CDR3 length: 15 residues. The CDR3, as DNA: TGTGCCAGCAGCCCGGGCCTCGTGGGGAATTCACCCCTCCACTTT. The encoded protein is CASSPGLVGNSPLHF.

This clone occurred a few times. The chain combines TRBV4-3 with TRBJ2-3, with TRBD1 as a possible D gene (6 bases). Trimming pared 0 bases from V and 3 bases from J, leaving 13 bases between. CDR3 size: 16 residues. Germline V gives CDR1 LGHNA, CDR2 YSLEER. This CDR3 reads CASSQDRGTPTDTQYF. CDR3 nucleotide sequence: TGCGCCAGCAGCCAAGATAGGGGGACACCTACAGATACGCAGTATTTT.

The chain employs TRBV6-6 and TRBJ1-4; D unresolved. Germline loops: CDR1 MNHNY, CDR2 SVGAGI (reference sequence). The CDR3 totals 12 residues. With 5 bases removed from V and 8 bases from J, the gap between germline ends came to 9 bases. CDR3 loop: CASSTGGEKLFF. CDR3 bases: TGTGCCAGCAGTACGGGCGGAGAAAAACTGTTTTTT.

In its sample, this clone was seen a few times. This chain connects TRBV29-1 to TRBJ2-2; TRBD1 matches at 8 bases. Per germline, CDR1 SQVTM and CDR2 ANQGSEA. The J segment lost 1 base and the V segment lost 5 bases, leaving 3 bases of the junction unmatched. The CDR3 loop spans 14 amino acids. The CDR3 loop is CSVSGTGNTGELFF. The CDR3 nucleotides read TGCAGCGTTTCCGGGACAGGGAACACCGGGGAGCTGTTTTTT.

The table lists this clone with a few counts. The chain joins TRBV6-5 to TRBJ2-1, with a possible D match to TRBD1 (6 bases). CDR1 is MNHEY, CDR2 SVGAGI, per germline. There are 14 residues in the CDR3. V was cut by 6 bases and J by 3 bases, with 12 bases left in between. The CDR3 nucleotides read TGTGCCAGCAGGCCCACAGGGCTCTACAATGAGCAGTTCTTC. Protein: CASRPTGLYNEQFF.

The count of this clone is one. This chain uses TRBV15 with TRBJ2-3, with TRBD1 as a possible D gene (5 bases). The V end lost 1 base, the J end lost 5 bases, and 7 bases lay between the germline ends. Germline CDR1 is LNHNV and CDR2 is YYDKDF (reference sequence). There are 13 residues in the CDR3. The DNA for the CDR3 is TGTGCCACCAGCAGAGGGGGCAAAGATACGCAGTATTTT. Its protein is CATSRGGKDTQYF.

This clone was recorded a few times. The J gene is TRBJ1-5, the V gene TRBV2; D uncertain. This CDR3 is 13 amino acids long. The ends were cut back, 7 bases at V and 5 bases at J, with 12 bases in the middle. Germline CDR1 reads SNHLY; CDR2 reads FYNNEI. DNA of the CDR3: TGTGCCAGCAATCTCCAGACCGATCAGCCCCAGCATTTT. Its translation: CASNLQTDQPQHF.